This entry lists 25 T cell receptor beta chains sequenced from one sample in a study of long-term antiretroviral therapy in people with HIV (dated by TCRdb to the early 2020s). The immunoSEQ hsTCRB v3.0 assay was used at survey level resolution to sequence the TRB variable region. What TCRdb holds here is the immuneACCESS table cut down to in-frame rearrangements. Part of the clones is not present; checked against another copy, under half of the missing clones reflect an unresolved V gene, and the others are unexplained. Present in this sample are under 20,000 clones, less than 80% of which were seen just once. Around 13% of the sample rests with the top ten. The sequenced sample was unsorted PBMCs, obtained 1.5 years before starting antiretroviral therapy. The receptor source for this set is a woman between 50 and 59 years old with HIV.

The genes are TRBV11-2 and TRBJ2-3, with 9 bases identical to TRBD2. With V trimmed by 1 base and J by 2 bases, 7 bases remained unmatched. Germline V gene lookup returns CDR1 SGHAT and CDR2 FQNNGV. This CDR3 spans 17 amino acids. In DNA, the CDR3 is TGTGCCAGCAGCTTAGTATTAAGCGGGGGGCCCACAGATACGCAGTATTTT. This translates into CASSLVLSGGPTDTQYF.

This chain links TRBV7-2 with TRBJ2-1, with D maybe TRBD1 (6 bases). The CDR3 runs 16 residues. Germline V lookup: CDR1 SGHTA, CDR2 FQGNSA. Trimming took 0 bases from V and 3 from J, leaving 12 bases between them. The CDR3 nucleotides are TGTGCCAGCAGCTTAGCGGGGGCCATACTCTACAATGAGCAGTTCTTC. This gives the protein CASSLAGAILYNEQFF. The full variable domain, with the rest looked up from reference TRBV7-2 and TRBJ2-1, is GAGVSQSPSNKVTEKGKDVELRCDPISGHTALYWYRQSLGQGLEFLIYFQGNSAPDKSGLPSDRFSAERTGGSVSTLTIQRTQQEDSAVYLCASSLAGAILYNEQFFGPGTRLTVL.

The chain links TRBV29-1 to TRBJ2-2, with TRBD1 matching 9 bases. CDR3 size: 16 residues. Germline CDR1 reads SQVTM; CDR2 reads ANQGSEA. Losses at the gene ends were 5 bases for V and 2 bases for J; bases not matched to a gene: 9. DNA of the CDR3: TGCAGCGTTCGCGGACAGGGGTCCCTCAACACCGGGGAGCTGTTTTTT. Residues: CSVRGQGSLNTGELFF.

The rearrangement links TRBV19 to TRBJ1-5; D not resolved. V was trimmed by 5 bases and J by 1 base, leaving 9 bases between them. The CDR3 extends over 14 amino acids. Germline CDR1 LNHDA, CDR2 SQIVND (reference sequence). CDR3 nucleotides: TGTGCCAGTAGTGGCAGGACCAGCAATCAGCCCCAGCATTTT. As protein: CASSGRTSNQPQHF.

This sequence joins TRBV19 and TRBJ1-1; D is possibly TRBD1 (5 bases). The V gene lost 2 bases and the J gene lost 5 bases, with 18 bases spanning the gap. The CDR3 length is 16 residues. CDR1 LNHDA and CDR2 SQIVND come from the germline V gene (reference sequence). CDR3 DNA sequence: TGTGCCAGTAGTATATCCCGACAGCCCCGGGGAACTGAAGCTTTCTTT. Translating gives CASSISRQPRGTEAFF.

This rearrangement joins TRBV7-9 to TRBJ1-4; perhaps TRBD1 as D (5 bases). Germline values: CDR1 SEHNR, CDR2 FQNEAQ (reference sequence). V was shortened by 5 bases and J by 8 bases, with 21 bases between the two germline ends. The CDR3 covers 16 residues. The CDR3 loop is CASSRDSLGAREKLFF. CDR3 nucleotides: TGTGCCAGCAGCCGTGACAGTCTCGGTGCCCGGGAAAAACTGTTTTTT.

By share, this clone counts as medium-sized. Different DNA sequences within this sample yield the same CDR3. The rearrangement uses TRBV2 and TRBJ1-2; D is uncertain. Germline V CDR1 and CDR2: SNHLY, FYNNEI. The V end lost 3 bases, the J end lost 5 bases, and 10 bases lay between the germline ends. There are 13 residues in the CDR3. CDR3 sequence: CASSERPDYGYTF. In DNA form, the CDR3 reads TGTGCCAGCAGTGAGAGACCGGATTATGGCTACACCTTC.

This chain links TRBV6-1 with TRBJ1-2; no reliable D call. Trimming cost V 3 bases and J 4 bases, with 15 bases left between them. This CDR3 spans 15 amino acids. Germline CDR1 reads MNHNS; CDR2 reads SASEGT. The CDR3 nucleotides are TGTGCCAGCAGTGATGCAAGGGAGGCTAGCTATGGCTACACCTTC. It codes for CASSDAREASYGYTF.

The sample holds one count of this clone. This chain links TRBV9 with TRBJ1-2; D call uncertain. The CDR3 runs 14 residues. The germline V and J ends were trimmed by 0 bases and 2 bases, with 8 bases remaining between them. Germline V CDR1 and CDR2: SGDLS, YYNGEE. The CDR3, as DNA: TGTGCCAGCAGCGTAGTGTCGGGGAACTATGGCTACACCTTC. Amino acid sequence: CASSVVSGNYGYTF.

This chain connects TRBV28 to TRBJ2-3, with TRBD2 identical over 13 bases. V dropped 5 bases and J dropped 5; count of bases not matched to a gene: 10. CDR1 and CDR2 from the germline V gene are MDHEN and SYDVKM. CDR3 size: 17 residues. The CDR3 coding sequence is TGTGCCAGCAGTATCCCACTAGCGGGGGGGCCCGGAGATACGCAGTATTTT. This gives the protein CASSIPLAGGPGDTQYF.

In its sample, this clone was seen a few times. This chain joins TRBV18 and TRBJ2-4; D is undetermined. Germline CDR1 is KGHSH and CDR2 is LQKENI. The CDR3 sequence is 14 residues long. V lost 5 bases, J lost 0 bases, and 8 bases lay in between. In DNA, the CDR3 is TGTGCCAGCTCAATTGAGACAGCCAAAAACATTCAGTACTTC. This translates into CASSIETAKNIQYF.

CDR3: CASTRGAAGSNTGELFF. Here the CDR3 DNA reads TGTGCCAGCACCCGAGGTGCGGCGGGTTCGAACACCGGGGAGCTGTTTTTT. The genes are TRBV21-1 and TRBJ2-2; TRBD2, the D gene given by the table, was not confirmed from the DNA. TRBV21-1 is noted as a pseudogene. This CDR3 has 17 amino acids.

The chain links TRBV19 to TRBJ2-1; no definite D call. Germline V lookup: CDR1 LNHDA, CDR2 SQIVND (reference sequence). This CDR3 is built from 13 residues. V was cut by 2 bases and J by 4 bases, with 6 bases left in between. CDR3 residues: CASSIPPYNEQFF. The CDR3 nucleotides read TGTGCCAGTAGTATACCCCCTTACAATGAGCAGTTCTTC.

The chain combines TRBV7-9 with TRBJ1-3; D ambiguous. The CDR3 loop spans 14 amino acids. Per germline, CDR1 SEHNR and CDR2 FQNEAQ (reference sequence). Trimming cost V 1 base and J 4 bases, with 8 bases left between them. The DNA of the CDR3 is TGTGCCAGCAGCTTAGGCAGCCCAGGAAACACCATATATTTT. This encodes CASSLGSPGNTIYF.

The rearrangement links TRBV15 to TRBJ1-1, with TRBD1 identical over 9 bases. V was clipped by 3 bases and J by 5 bases; unmatched bases: 7. CDR1 is LNHNV and CDR2 is YYDKDF in the germline V gene (reference sequence). The CDR3 consists of 15 residues. The CDR3 is CATSRGGTGKTEAFF. As DNA, the CDR3 is TGTGCCACCAGCAGGGGGGGGACAGGGAAGACTGAAGCTTTCTTT.

In its sample, this clone ranks as medium-sized (0.01 to 0.1%). The rearrangement joins TRBV19 to TRBJ2-7; 9 bases line up with TRBD1. The CDR3 loop spans 14 amino acids. Germline V gene lookup returns CDR1 LNHDA and CDR2 SQIVND (reference sequence). V gave up 3 bases and J gave up 2 bases; unmatched junction bases: 2. CDR3 region: CASSIGTGTYEQYF. The CDR3, as DNA: TGTGCCAGTAGTATTGGGACAGGGACCTACGAGCAGTACTTC.

V gene TRBV11-3 combines with J gene TRBJ2-3; D not resolved. Between the trimmed V and J ends, which lost 5 bases and 2 bases, there was a span of 8 bases. Germline V gene lookup returns CDR1 SGHNT and CDR2 YENEEA. The CDR3 consists of 13 residues. The DNA of the CDR3 is TGTGCCAGCAGCCATCTTATCACAGATACGCAGTATTTT. The encoded protein is CASSHLITDTQYF.

This clone was seen only a few times. V usage is TRBV2 and J usage is TRBJ1-5, with D possibly TRBD1 on 6 matching bases. V was pared by 5 bases and J by 2 bases, with 10 bases between. This CDR3 has 14 amino acids. Germline V lookup: CDR1 SNHLY, CDR2 FYNNEI. The CDR3 DNA reads TGTGCCAGCAGTTTGACAGGTCGCAATCAGCCCCAGCATTTT. Protein: CASSLTGRNQPQHF.

The rearrangement joins TRBV5-1 to TRBJ1-6; maybe TRBD1 (6 bases). Germline V gives CDR1 SGHRS, CDR2 YFSETQ. This CDR3 is 16 amino acids long. V gave up 0 bases and J gave up 4 bases, with 11 bases separating them. In DNA, the CDR3 is TGCGCCAGCAGCTTGGGGACAGTACCGTATAATTCACCCCTCCACTTT. Protein product: CASSLGTVPYNSPLHF.

The chain has TRBV30 and TRBJ2-2; the D gene is possibly TRBD2 (5 bases). Trimming shortened V by 8 bases and J by 6 bases, and 10 bases separated the two germline ends. Germline values: CDR1 GTSNPN, CDR2 SVGIG (reference sequence). The CDR3 totals 11 residues. This CDR3 is CAGMDSGELFF. The DNA for the CDR3 is TGTGCCGGAATGGACTCCGGGGAGCTGTTTTTT.

The chain carries TRBV7-8 and TRBJ2-2; 7 bases align to TRBD2. With 4 bases clipped from V and 0 bases from J, the junction kept 2 bases outside the gene matches. This CDR3 is built from 15 residues. The V gene's germline CDR1 is SGHVS and CDR2 FQNEAQ. The CDR3 region has the DNA TGTGCCAGCAGCTCCGCGGGGGCGAACACCGGGGAGCTGTTTTTT. This gives the protein CASSSAGANTGELFF.

The J gene is TRBJ1-2, the V gene TRBV18; 9 bases match TRBD1. CDR3 length equals 14 residues. Trimming removed 0 bases from V and 8 bases from J; junction bases left unmatched: 4. Germline values: CDR1 KGHSH, CDR2 LQKENI. The DNA of the CDR3 is TGTGCCAGCTCACCACCAGGGGACAGGGCAGGCTACACCTTC. It is translated as CASSPPGDRAGYTF.

V gene TRBV27 combines with J gene TRBJ1-1, with D unclear. Looked up from germline, CDR1 is MNHEY and CDR2 is SMNVEV (reference sequence). Trimming pared 6 bases from V and 1 base from J, leaving 9 bases between. The CDR3 runs 13 residues. The CDR3 DNA is TGTGCCAGCAGGCCTCGGGCGAACACTGAAGCTTTCTTT. Residues: CASRPRANTEAFF.

The chain employs TRBV19 and TRBJ1-5, with D perhaps matching TRBD1 (5 bases). The CDR3 is 16 amino acids. Germline V CDR1 and CDR2: LNHDA, SQIVND (reference sequence). V lost 10 bases and J lost 0, with 19 bases in between. CDR3 in amino acids: CATKYKGYASNQPQHF. Written as DNA, the CDR3 is TGTGCCACCAAGTATAAGGGGTACGCTAGCAATCAGCCCCAGCATTTT.

V and J are TRBV7-2 and TRBJ2-3, with 8 bases that match TRBD2. The CDR3 consists of 14 residues. The trim removed 4 bases at V and 12 bases at J, leaving 12 bases unmatched. Germline V gene data show CDR1 as SGHTA and CDR2 as FQGNSA. CDR3 nucleotides: TGTGCCAGCAGCTCCTTGACGAGCGGGGGCCACCAGTATTTT. Protein product: CASSSLTSGGHQYF.